The rows below give T cell receptor beta chains drawn from one sample of a study of yellow fever vaccine responses in identical twins. TCRdb reprocessed the RT-PCR reads via MiXCR and lists one record per CDR3 protein. The table lists about 2,500 distinct CDR3 sequences, approximately 87% of them singletons. The sequences come from T cells from blood (PBMCs), unsorted or a sorted subset (not recorded which), collected before or after yellow fever vaccination (not recorded which). The receptors stem from a young woman who received the yellow fever vaccine. Both conserved end residues are part of each CDR3. A D gene is named only where the DNA matches it firmly. The size of a clone is reported for some rows only, either as once, few or many, or as a class for expanded clones.

>.|TRBJ2-1|.|TRBV7-2
TGTGCCAGCAGCTTAGCTGTAGGGCGTGAGCAGTTCTTC
CASSLAVGREQFF
>.|TRBJ2-7|.|TRBV6-1
TGTGCCAGCAGGGGCAGGAGCTTCTACGAGCAGTACTTC
CASRGRSFYEQYF
>.|TRBJ1-2|.|TRBV6-7
TGTGCCAGCAGACACCAGATTGCGTGGACTGGTGGCTACACCTTC
CASRHQIAWTGGYTF
>.|TRBJ2-5|few|TRBV5-4
TGTGCCAGCAGCTTGGGACCAGGGGCAGAGACCCAGTACTTC
CASSLGPGAETQYF
>.|TRBJ2-2|.|TRBV2
TGTGCCAGCAGTGAGGCCAGCGCCCCGCCCGGGGAGCTGTTTTTT
CASSEASAPPGELFF
>.|TRBJ2-5|.|TRBV28
TGTGCCAGCAGCAACGGGGGCGAGACCCAGTACTTC
CASSNGGETQYF
>TRBD2|TRBJ2-1|.|TRBV4-2
TGTGCCAGCAGCCAAGAGGGCCGACTGGGAGGGGCCTACAATGAGCAGTTCTTC
CASSQEGRLGGAYNEQFF
>.|TRBJ2-7|.|TRBV11-1
TGTGCCAGCAGCGATCCCGGGGGACAGGAAATGGCTAGCGGGAACTACGAGCAGTACTTC
CASSDPGGQEMASGNYEQYF
>.|TRBJ2-3|.|TRBV4-1
TGCGCCAGCAGGTTGTGGGGGGGGGCGGATACGCAGTATTTT
CASRLWGGADTQYF
>TRBD2|TRBJ2-7|.|TRBV15
TGTGCCACCGGGGGGGGACCGTCATACGAGCAGTACTTC
CATGGGPSYEQYF
>TRBD2|TRBJ2-1|.|TRBV7-8
TGTGCCAGCAAGATCTCTAGCGGGAGCTCCTACAATGAGCAGTTCTTC
CASKISSGSSYNEQFF
>TRBD2|TRBJ2-7|.|TRBV20-1
TGCAGTGCTAGAGATCCCTTAGCGGGGGGAAACTACGAGCAGTACTTC
CSARDPLAGGNYEQYF
>.|TRBJ2-7|few|TRBV2
TGTGCCAGAGGACAAACCCGCTCCTACGAGCAGTACTTC
CARGQTRSYEQYF
>.|TRBJ2-1|.|TRBV12-3/TRBV12-4
TGTGCCAGCAGTTACGCCGGGCCCCCGGGGAATGAGCAGTTCTTC
CASSYAGPPGNEQFF
>.|TRBJ2-7|.|TRBV13
TGTGCCAGCAAAAACCTAACGGGCGAGCAGTACTTC
CASKNLTGEQYF
>.|TRBJ1-2|.|TRBV15
TGTGCCACCAGCAGACAGGGTTCTGCTGAGGGCTACACCTTC
CATSRQGSAEGYTF
>.|TRBJ2-3|.|TRBV5-6
TGTGCCAGCAGCGGGACGGCATCGTCGGATACGCAGTATTTT
CASSGTASSDTQYF
>.|TRBJ1-1|few|TRBV10-3
TGTGCCATCAGCCACAACATGAACACTGAAGCTTTCTTT
CAISHNMNTEAFF
>TRBD1|TRBJ1-2|.|TRBV24-1
TGTGCCACCAGTGACTGGGGACAGGGATATGGCTACACCTTC
CATSDWGQGYGYTF
>TRBD1|TRBJ1-6|.|TRBV4-2
TGTGCCAGCAGCCAGACAGGGGATAATTCACCCCTCCACTTT
CASSQTGDNSPLHF
>.|TRBJ2-7|.|TRBV5-1
TGCGCCAGCAGGGAGGTTTTGGGCTACGAGCAGTACTTC
CASREVLGYEQYF
>.|TRBJ2-5|.|TRBV12-3/TRBV12-4
TGTGCCAGCAGTTTCCCACAGCGCCAAGAGACCCAGTACTTC
CASSFPQRQETQYF
>.|TRBJ1-4|once|TRBV10-1
TGCGCCAGCAGTGAAGGGTTGGGTGAAAAACTGTTTTTT
CASSEGLGEKLFF
>TRBD2|TRBJ2-1|.|TRBV11-1
TGTGCCAGCAGAACCGGGGGACTAGCGATGGGTGAGCAGTTCTTC
CASRTGGLAMGEQFF
>TRBD2|TRBJ2-2|once|TRBV11-1
TGTGCCAGCAGCTTAATAGTTGGAGCGGGGGACACCGGGGAGCTGTTTTTT
CASSLIVGAGDTGELFF
>TRBD2|TRBJ2-7|.|TRBV2
TGTGCCAGCGGCGGGGGGGTCTCCTACGAGCAGTACTTC
CASGGGVSYEQYF
>.|TRBJ2-5|.|TRBV15
TGTGCCACCGAGGGGGGGCGCCGGGAGACCCAGTACTTC
CATEGGRRETQYF
>.|TRBJ2-3|.|TRBV7-9
TGTGCCAGCAGCTCACAGCGGGATACGCAGTATTTT
CASSSQRDTQYF
>TRBD1|TRBJ2-3|few|TRBV7-9
TGTGCCAGCAGCTTCCGGGACAGGGCCTTTACAGATACGCAGTATTTT
CASSFRDRAFTDTQYF
>.|TRBJ1-2|.|TRBV10-3
TGTGCCATCAGTGAGGGACAGTATGGCTACACCTTC
CAISEGQYGYTF
>.|TRBJ2-7|.|TRBV7-9
TGTGCCAGCAGCACTCCCGGGACACCGTACTACGAGCAGTACTTC
CASSTPGTPYYEQYF
>.|TRBJ2-1|.|TRBV4-1
TGCGCCAGCAGCCAAGAGGCAGAAAACCCTGGGAATGAGCAGTTCTTC
CASSQEAENPGNEQFF
>.|TRBJ2-5|.|TRBV11-1
TGTGCCAGCAGCTCGGACAGCCTCCAAGAGACCCAGTACTTC
CASSSDSLQETQYF
>TRBD2|TRBJ2-1|.|TRBV6-4
TGTGCCAGCAGTGACGTTGCGGGAGATTACAATGAGCAGTTCTTC
CASSDVAGDYNEQFF
>TRBD2|TRBJ2-3|.|TRBV11-2
TGTGCCAGCAGCTTAGAGCGGGGGGGCCCAACAGATACGCAGTATTTT
CASSLERGGPTDTQYF
>.|TRBJ2-6|.|TRBV3-1
TGTGCCAGCAGCCAAGCGTTCTCAGGGGCTGGGGCCAACGTCCTGACTTTC
CASSQAFSGAGANVLTF
>.|TRBJ2-5|once|TRBV13
TGTGCCAGCAGATCCGGGACATATCAAGAGACCCAGTACTTC
CASRSGTYQETQYF
>TRBD2|TRBJ2-1|.|TRBV11-3
TGTGCCAGCAGCGAGGGTCTAGCGGGAGGGACCAATGAGCAGTTCTTC
CASSEGLAGGTNEQFF
>TRBD2|TRBJ2-2|.|TRBV4-3
TGCGCCAGCAGCCAAGATCAACGGGCGGGAGCGGTGGGGGAGCTGTTTTTT
CASSQDQRAGAVGELFF